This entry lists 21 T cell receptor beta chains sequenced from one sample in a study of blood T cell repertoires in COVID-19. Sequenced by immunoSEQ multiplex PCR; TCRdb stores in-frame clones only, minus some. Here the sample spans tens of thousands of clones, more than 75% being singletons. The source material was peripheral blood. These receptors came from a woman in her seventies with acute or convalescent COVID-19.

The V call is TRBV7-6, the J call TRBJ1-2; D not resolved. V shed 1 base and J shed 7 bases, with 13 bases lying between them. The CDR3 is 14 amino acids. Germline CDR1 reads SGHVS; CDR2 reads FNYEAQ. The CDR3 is CASSLGDSGVGYTF. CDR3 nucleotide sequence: TGTGCCAGCAGCTTAGGGGATTCCGGGGTTGGCTACACCTTC.

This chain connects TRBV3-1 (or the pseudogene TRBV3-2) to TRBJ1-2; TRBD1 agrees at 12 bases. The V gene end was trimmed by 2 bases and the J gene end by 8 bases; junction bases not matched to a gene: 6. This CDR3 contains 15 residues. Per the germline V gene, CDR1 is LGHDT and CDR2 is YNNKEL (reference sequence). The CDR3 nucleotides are TGTGCCAGCAGCCAACCGGGACAGGGGGCGCGGGGCTACACCTTC. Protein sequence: CASSQPGQGARGYTF.

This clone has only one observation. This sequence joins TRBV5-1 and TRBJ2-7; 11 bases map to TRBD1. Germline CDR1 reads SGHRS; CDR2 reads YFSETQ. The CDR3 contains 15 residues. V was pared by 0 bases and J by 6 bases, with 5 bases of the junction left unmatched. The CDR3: CASSLGTGGVGEQYV. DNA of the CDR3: TGCGCCAGCAGCTTGGGGACAGGGGGCGTCGGCGAGCAGTACGTC.

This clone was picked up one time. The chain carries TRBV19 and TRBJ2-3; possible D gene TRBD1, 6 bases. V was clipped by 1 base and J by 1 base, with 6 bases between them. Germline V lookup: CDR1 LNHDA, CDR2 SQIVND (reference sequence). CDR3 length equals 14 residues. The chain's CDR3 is CASSIAGGTDTQYF. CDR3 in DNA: TGTGCCAGTAGTATAGCAGGGGGCACAGATACGCAGTATTTT.

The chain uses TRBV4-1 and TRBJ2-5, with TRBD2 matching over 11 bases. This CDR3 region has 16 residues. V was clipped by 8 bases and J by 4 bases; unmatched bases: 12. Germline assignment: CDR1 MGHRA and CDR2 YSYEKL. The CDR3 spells CASSGVAGGKGETQYF. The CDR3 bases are TGCGCCAGCTCGGGGGTAGCGGGAGGGAAGGGAGAGACCCAGTACTTC.

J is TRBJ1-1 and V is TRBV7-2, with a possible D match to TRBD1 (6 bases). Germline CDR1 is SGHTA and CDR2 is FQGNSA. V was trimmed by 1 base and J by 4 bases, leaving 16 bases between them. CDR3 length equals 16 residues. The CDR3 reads CASSLVVATGITEAFF. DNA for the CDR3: TGTGCCAGCAGCTTAGTAGTAGCAACAGGGATCACTGAAGCTTTCTTT.

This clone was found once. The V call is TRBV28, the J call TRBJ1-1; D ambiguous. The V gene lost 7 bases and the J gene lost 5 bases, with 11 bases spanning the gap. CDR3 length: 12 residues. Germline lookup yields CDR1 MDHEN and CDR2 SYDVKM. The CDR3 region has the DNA TGTGCCAGCATCACCGGGGAAACTGAAGCTTTCTTT. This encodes CASITGETEAFF.

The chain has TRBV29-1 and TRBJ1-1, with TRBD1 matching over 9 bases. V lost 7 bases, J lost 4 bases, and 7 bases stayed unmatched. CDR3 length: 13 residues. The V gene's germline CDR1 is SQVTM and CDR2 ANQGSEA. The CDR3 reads CSGTGEITTEAFF. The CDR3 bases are TGCAGCGGGACAGGGGAAATTACCACTGAAGCTTTCTTT.

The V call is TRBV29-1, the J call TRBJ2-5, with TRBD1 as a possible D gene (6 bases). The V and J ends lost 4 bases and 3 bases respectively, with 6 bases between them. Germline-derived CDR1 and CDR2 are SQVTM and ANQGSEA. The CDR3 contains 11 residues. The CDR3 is CSVGTEETQYF. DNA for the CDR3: TGCAGCGTTGGGACAGAAGAGACCCAGTACTTC.

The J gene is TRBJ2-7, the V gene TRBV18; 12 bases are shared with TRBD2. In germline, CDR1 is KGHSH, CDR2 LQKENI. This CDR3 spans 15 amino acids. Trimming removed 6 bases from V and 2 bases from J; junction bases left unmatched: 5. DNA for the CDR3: TGTGCCAGCTCCCTTGGGACTAGCGGGCCCTACGAGCAGTACGTC. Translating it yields CASSLGTSGPYEQYV.

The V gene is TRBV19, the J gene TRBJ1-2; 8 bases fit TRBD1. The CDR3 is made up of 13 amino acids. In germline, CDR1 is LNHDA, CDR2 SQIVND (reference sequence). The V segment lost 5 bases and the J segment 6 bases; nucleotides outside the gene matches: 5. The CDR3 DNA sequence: TGTGCCAGTAGTGTGACAGGGGAAGATGGCTACACCTTC. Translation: CASSVTGEDGYTF.

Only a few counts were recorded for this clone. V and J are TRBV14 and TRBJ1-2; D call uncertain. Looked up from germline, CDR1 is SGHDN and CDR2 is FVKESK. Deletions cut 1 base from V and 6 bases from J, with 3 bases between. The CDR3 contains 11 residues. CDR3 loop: CASSQGHGYTF. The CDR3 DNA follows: TGTGCCAGCAGCCAAGGGCATGGCTACACCTTC.

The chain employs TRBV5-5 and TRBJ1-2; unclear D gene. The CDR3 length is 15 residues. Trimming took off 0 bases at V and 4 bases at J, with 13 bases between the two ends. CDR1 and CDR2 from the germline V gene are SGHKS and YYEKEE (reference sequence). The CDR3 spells CASSLVPSVTYGYTF. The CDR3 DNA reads TGTGCCAGCAGCTTGGTCCCTTCGGTAACCTATGGCTACACCTTC.

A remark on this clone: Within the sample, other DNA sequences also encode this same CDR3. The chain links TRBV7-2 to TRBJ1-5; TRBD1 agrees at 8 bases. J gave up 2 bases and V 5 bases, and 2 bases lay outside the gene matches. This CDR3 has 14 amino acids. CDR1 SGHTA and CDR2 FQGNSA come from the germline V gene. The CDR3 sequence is CASSPDRGNQPQHF. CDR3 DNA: TGTGCCAGCAGCCCGGACAGGGGCAATCAGCCCCAGCATTTT. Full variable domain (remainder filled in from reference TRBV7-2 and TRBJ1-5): GAGVSQSPSNKVTEKGKDVELRCDPISGHTALYWYRQSLGQGLEFLIYFQGNSAPDKSGLPSDRFSAERTGGSVSTLTIQRTQQEDSAVYLCASSPDRGNQPQHFGDGTRLSIL.

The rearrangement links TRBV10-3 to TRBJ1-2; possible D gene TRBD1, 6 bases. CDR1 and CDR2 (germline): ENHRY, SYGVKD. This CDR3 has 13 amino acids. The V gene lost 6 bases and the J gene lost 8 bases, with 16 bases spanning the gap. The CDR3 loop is CAIRDLTGSGYTF. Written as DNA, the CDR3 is TGTGCCATCAGGGACCTCACAGGGTCGGGCTACACCTTC.

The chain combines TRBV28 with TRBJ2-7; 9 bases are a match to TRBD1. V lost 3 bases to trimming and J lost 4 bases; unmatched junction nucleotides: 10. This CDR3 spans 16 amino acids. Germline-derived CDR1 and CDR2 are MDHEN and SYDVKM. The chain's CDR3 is CASSFYPGTGRYEQYV. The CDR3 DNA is TGTGCCAGCAGTTTTTATCCCGGGACAGGGAGGTACGAGCAGTACGTC.

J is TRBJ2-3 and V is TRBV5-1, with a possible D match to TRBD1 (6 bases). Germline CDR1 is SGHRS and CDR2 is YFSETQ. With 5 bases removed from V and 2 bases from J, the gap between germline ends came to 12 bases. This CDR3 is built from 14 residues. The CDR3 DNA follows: TGCGCCAGCAGTGTGGCAGGGGTCACAGATACGCAGTATTTT. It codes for CASSVAGVTDTQYF.

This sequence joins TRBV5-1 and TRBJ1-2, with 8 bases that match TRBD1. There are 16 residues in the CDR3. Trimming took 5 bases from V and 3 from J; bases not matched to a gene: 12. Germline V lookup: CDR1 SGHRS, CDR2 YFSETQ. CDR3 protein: CASSWSRDRGDYGYTF. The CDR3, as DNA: TGCGCCAGCAGTTGGAGTCGCGACAGGGGAGACTATGGCTACACCTTC. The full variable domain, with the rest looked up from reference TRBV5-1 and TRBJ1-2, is KAGVTQTPRYLIKTRGQQVTLSCSPISGHRSVSWYQQTPGQGLQFLFEYFSETQRNKGNFPGRFSGRQFSNSRSEMNVSTLELGDSALYLCASSWSRDRGDYGYTFGSGTRLTVV.

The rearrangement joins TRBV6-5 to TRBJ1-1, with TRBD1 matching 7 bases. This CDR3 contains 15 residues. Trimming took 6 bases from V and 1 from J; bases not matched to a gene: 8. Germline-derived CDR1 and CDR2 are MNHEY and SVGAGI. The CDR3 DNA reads TGTGCCAGCAGAAGAATCAGGGGGACGAACACTGAAGCTTTCTTT. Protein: CASRRIRGTNTEAFF.

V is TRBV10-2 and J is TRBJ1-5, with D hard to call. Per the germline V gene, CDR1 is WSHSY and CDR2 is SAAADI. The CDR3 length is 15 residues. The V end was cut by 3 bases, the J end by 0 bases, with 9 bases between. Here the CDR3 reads CASSDYPGSNQPQHF. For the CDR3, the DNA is TGCGCCAGCAGTGATTACCCCGGTAGCAATCAGCCCCAGCATTTT.

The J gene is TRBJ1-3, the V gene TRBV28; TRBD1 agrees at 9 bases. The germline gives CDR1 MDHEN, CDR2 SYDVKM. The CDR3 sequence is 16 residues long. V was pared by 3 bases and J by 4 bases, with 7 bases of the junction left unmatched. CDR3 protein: CASSFSRTGAGNTIYF. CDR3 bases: TGTGCCAGCAGTTTTTCCCGGACAGGGGCAGGAAACACCATATATTTT.